The clone carrying this T cell receptor (beta chain) occurred a few times. Per the germline V gene, CDR1 is SGHNT and CDR2 is YYREEE (reference sequence). This CDR3 contains 15 residues. V was pared by 0 bases and J by 2 bases, with 10 bases between. The TCR beta CDR3 regions underwent amplification using RNA transcripts as the source. The HTBI set primed first-round TCR CDR3 RT-PCR. TCRdb processed the multiplex PCR reads anew with MiXCR; each CDR3 protein has one entry. Here the sample spans approximately 400,000 distinct CDR3 sequences, roughly 15% being singletons. These data come from a study of T cells in Graves' hyperthyroidism and ophthalmopathy. Turning to the study itself: Blood was drawn when the patient was first diagnosed and still untreated.

Patients showing uncontrolled infection, other autoimmune disease, pregnancy or lactation were ineligible. This receptor was taken from a woman younger than 45 with Graves' ophthalmopathy. Sample: blood. The V call is TRBV5-4, the J call TRBJ2-3, with D possibly TRBD2 on 6 matching bases. CDR3 sequence (DNA): TGTGCCAGCAGCTTGGATGCGGGAACCACAGATACGCAGTATTTT. Protein sequence: CASSLDAGTTDTQYF.